A single sample gave rise to the 7 T cell receptor beta chains below, sequenced in a study of T cell responses to AZD1222 COVID-19 vaccine. Repertoires were generated with immunoSEQ multiplex PCR, while TCRdb's copy carries only in-frame clones and drops some. The sample contains roughly 110,000 clones, roughly 90% of which appear only once. The sequencing used peripheral blood, collected on day 0 of AZD1222 vaccination. The receptors derive from an adult in good health.

V gene TRBV18 combines with J gene TRBJ1-1; D is unresolved. V was cut by 1 base and J by 3 bases, with 15 bases left in between. The CDR3 length is 16 residues. The germline V gene has CDR1 KGHSH and CDR2 LQKENI. As DNA, the CDR3 is TGTGCCAGCTCACCACAGGGAGGAGAAACGGACACTGAAGCTTTCTTT. Protein product: CASSPQGGETDTEAFF.

The chain carries TRBV30 and TRBJ1-1, with D possibly being TRBD1 (6 bases). The germline V and J ends were trimmed by 0 bases and 5 bases, with 16 bases remaining between them. The CDR3 is made up of 15 amino acids. In germline, CDR1 is GTSNPN, CDR2 SVGIG (reference sequence). CDR3 region: CAWSVLTDRGTEAFF. The CDR3 bases are TGTGCCTGGAGTGTACTAACAGATAGGGGGACTGAAGCTTTCTTT.

The chain employs TRBV10-3 and TRBJ2-3; 9 bases map to TRBD1. Germline V gives CDR1 ENHRY, CDR2 SYGVKD. V gave up 8 bases and J gave up 0 bases; unmatched junction bases: 6. The CDR3 consists of 15 residues. DNA for the CDR3: TGTGCCATCGGAGACAGGGGGACTAGCACAGATACGCAGTATTTT. It codes for CAIGDRGTSTDTQYF.

The J gene is TRBJ2-1, the V gene TRBV6-2 or TRBV6-3; D might be TRBD1 (5 bases). This CDR3 has 16 residues. The V end lost 4 bases, the J end lost 7 bases, and 20 bases lay between the germline ends. Looked up from germline, CDR1 is MNHEY and CDR2 is SVGEGT. The CDR3 loop reads CASSSPTVLIPNEQFF. As DNA, the CDR3 is TGTGCCAGCAGTTCCCCGACAGTCTTAATCCCAAATGAGCAGTTCTTC.

The rearrangement links TRBV19 to TRBJ1-1; 7 nucleotides line up with TRBD1. V lost 5 bases and J lost 8; bases outside the gene matches: 8. The germline gives CDR1 LNHDA, CDR2 SQIVND (reference sequence). The CDR3 runs to 13 residues. CDR3 protein: CASSPRQGLEAFF. The CDR3 bases are TGTGCCAGTAGTCCCCGACAGGGTTTGGAAGCTTTCTTT.

The CDR3, as DNA: TGTGCCTGGAGTGTAAGTCTATCGGCTGGAAACACCATATATTTT. Translated, it gives CAWSVSLSAGNTIYF. The rearrangement links TRBV30 to TRBJ1-3; D is ambiguous. The CDR3 runs 15 residues. Trimming stripped 0 bases from V and 2 bases from J, with 11 bases between. CDR1 GTSNPN and CDR2 SVGIG come from the germline V gene (reference sequence).

The chain employs TRBV24-1 and TRBJ2-5; 7 bases match TRBD2. With V trimmed by 9 bases and J by 7 bases, 10 bases remained unmatched. The CDR3 totals 13 residues. Germline loops: CDR1 KGHDR, CDR2 SFDVKD. This CDR3 is CATQASGARTQYF. The CDR3 DNA sequence: TGTGCCACCCAGGCTAGCGGAGCTAGGACCCAGTACTTC.